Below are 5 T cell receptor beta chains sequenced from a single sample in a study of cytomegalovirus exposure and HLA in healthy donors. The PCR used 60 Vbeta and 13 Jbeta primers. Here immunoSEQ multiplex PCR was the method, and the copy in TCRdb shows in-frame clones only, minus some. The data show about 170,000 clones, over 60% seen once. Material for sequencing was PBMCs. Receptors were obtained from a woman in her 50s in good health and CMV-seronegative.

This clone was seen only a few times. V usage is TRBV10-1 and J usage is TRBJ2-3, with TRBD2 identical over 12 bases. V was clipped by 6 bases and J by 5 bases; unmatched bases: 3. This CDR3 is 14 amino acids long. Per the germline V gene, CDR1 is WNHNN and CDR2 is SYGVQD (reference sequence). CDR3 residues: CASREGLAGDTQYF. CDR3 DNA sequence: TGCGCCAGCAGAGAGGGACTAGCGGGAGATACGCAGTATTTT.

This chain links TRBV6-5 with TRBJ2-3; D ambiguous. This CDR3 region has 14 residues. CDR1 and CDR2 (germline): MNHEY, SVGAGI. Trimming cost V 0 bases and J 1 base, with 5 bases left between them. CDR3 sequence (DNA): TGTGCCAGCAGTTACTCCGAGGGCACAGATACGCAGTATTTT. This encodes CASSYSEGTDTQYF.

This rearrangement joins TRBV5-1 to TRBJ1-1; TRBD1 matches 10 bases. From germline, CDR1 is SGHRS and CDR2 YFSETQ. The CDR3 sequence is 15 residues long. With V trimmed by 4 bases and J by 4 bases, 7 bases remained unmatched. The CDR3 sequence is CASSLGQGVTTEAFF. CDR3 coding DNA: TGCGCCAGCAGCCTCGGACAGGGGGTGACCACTGAAGCTTTCTTT. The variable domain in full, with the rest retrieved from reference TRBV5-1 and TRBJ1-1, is KAGVTQTPRYLIKTRGQQVTLSCSPISGHRSVSWYQQTPGQGLQFLFEYFSETQRNKGNFPGRFSGRQFSNSRSEMNVSTLELGDSALYLCASSLGQGVTTEAFFGQGTRLTVV.

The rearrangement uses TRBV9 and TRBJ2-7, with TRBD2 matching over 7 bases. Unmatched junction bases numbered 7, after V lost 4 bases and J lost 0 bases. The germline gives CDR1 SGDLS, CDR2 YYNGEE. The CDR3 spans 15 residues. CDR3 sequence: CASSPTSVSSYEQYF. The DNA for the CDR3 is TGTGCCAGCAGCCCTACTAGCGTTAGCTCCTACGAGCAGTACTTC.

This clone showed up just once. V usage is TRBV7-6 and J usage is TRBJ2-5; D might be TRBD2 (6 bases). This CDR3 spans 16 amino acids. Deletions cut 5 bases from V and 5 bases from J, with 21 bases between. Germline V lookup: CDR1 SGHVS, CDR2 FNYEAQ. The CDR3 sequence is CASSHNLHGGAETQYF. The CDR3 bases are TGTGCCAGCAGCCACAATCTTCACGGGGGTGCGGAGACCCAGTACTTC. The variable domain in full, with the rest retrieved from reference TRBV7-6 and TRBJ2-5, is GAGVSQSPRYKVTKRGQDVALRCDPISGHVSLYWYRQALGQGPEFLTYFNYEAQQDKSGLPNDRFSAERPEGSISTLTIQRTEQRDSAMYRCASSHNLHGGAETQYFGPGTRLLVL.